The entry that follows covers one T cell receptor beta chain sequence. Its specificity is not known. The data were taken from a study of cytotoxic CD8 clonotypes in ibrutinib-treated CLL. Background on the study: Response was recorded as partial in some 24 patients and complete in 2; at median about 6 years, approximately 14 remained remitted and about 12 had progressed. The study's findings and limits: At ibrutinib response, clonality increased, and at progression it declined back toward baseline.

Sequencing was performed with immunoSEQ multiplex PCR; in TCRdb, only in-frame clones are kept and a portion is missing. The sample records roughly 180,000 clones, 84% being singletons. This CDR3 contains 15 residues. The germline V and J ends were trimmed by 7 bases and 2 bases, with 14 bases remaining between them. Germline loops: CDR1 MNHEY, CDR2 SMNVEV (reference sequence). The chain is built from TRBV27 and TRBJ1-4, with D perhaps matching TRBD1 (6 bases). The sequencing here drew on PBMCs, taken after 24 months of ibrutinib treatment. The receptor was isolated from a human donor with chronic lymphocytic leukemia. In DNA form, the CDR3 reads TGTGCCAGCACCTCCCTCAGGGGCACTAATGAAAAACTGTTTTTT. Its protein is CASTSLRGTNEKLFF.